These 13 T cell receptor beta chains were all obtained from the same sample, sequenced in a study of blood T cells in healthy people across ages. Primers used in a second PCR of roughly 6 to 11 cycles were a sample-barcoded 5' primer and a J-beta primer mix. TCRdb independently ran MiXCR on the 5' RACE reads; one entry per CDR3 protein. The sample has 700,000 to 1,000,000 distinct CDR3 sequences, roughly 44% seen once. The sequencing input was blood. The receptor source for this set is a man between 60 and 70 years old in good health.

This clonotype has more than one count but fewer than ten. The chain recombines TRBV18 with TRBJ1-1; no firm D call. V lost 3 bases, J lost 1 base, and 6 bases lay in between. This CDR3 spans 13 amino acids. In germline, CDR1 is KGHSH, CDR2 LQKENI. This chain's CDR3 is CASSPDQNTEAFF. For the CDR3, the DNA is TGTGCCAGCTCACCGGATCAGAACACTGAAGCTTTCTTT.

The chain recombines TRBV4-1 with TRBJ2-3; 8 nucleotides line up with TRBD2. The CDR3 is 18 residues long. Per the germline V gene, CDR1 is MGHRA and CDR2 is YSYEKL. Losses at the gene ends were 1 base for V and 3 bases for J; bases not matched to a gene: 12. DNA of the CDR3: TGCGCCAGCAGCCAAGGCCTTGGGGCGGGGGGAACAACAGATACGCAGTATTTT. This gives the protein CASSQGLGAGGTTDTQYF.

The gene calls are TRBV6-2 or TRBV6-3 and TRBJ2-1, with a tentative D call TRBD1 (6 bases). With 2 bases removed from V and 7 bases from J, the gap between germline ends came to 15 bases. Germline CDR1 and CDR2: MNHEY and SVGEGT. CDR3 length: 15 amino acids. CDR3 DNA: TGTGCCAGCAGTTACGACGGTACAGGGCATAATGAGCAGTTCTTC. Translating it yields CASSYDGTGHNEQFF.

This clonotype has more than one count but fewer than ten. The V and J genes are TRBV2 and TRBJ2-5; D is perhaps TRBD1 (5 bases). The germline V gene has CDR1 SNHLY and CDR2 FYNNEI. The length of the CDR3 is 12 residues. Trimming cost V 5 bases and J 7 bases, with 11 bases left between them. CDR3 residues: CASSPRVLTQYF. The CDR3 region has the DNA TGTGCCAGCAGTCCCAGGGTTTTGACCCAGTACTTC.

There are a few counts of this clonotype. The chain joins TRBV14 to TRBJ2-7; D is undetermined. Germline V lookup: CDR1 SGHDN, CDR2 FVKESK. V gave up 1 base and J gave up 5 bases, with 6 bases separating them. The CDR3 spans 12 residues. The CDR3 bases are TGTGCCAGCAGCCAAGCTCGGCACGAGCAGTACTTC. Residues: CASSQARHEQYF.

The chain links TRBV7-2 to TRBJ2-1, with D unresolved. The germline CDR1 and CDR2 sequences are SGHTA and FQGNSA. The V end lost 6 bases, the J end lost 7 bases, and 19 bases lay between the germline ends. The CDR3 covers 15 residues. CDR3 bases: TGTGCCAGCAGGGCCCGGGTGATGGGTGTTAATGAGCAGTTCTTC. Translation: CASRARVMGVNEQFF.

This clonotype came up once. The genes are TRBV7-2 and TRBJ1-5; TRBD1 matches at 8 bases. CDR3 length equals 15 residues. The germline CDR1 and CDR2 sequences are SGHTA and FQGNSA. The ends lost 11 bases at V and 9 bases at J; junction bases unmatched: 18. The CDR3 DNA is TGTGCCTCCCGGGGACAGGTGATAATGGGTGCGCCCCAGCATTTT. Its protein is CASRGQVIMGAPQHF.

This clonotype has a count of ten or more. V gene TRBV5-1 combines with J gene TRBJ2-3, with no clear D. The germline V gene has CDR1 SGHRS and CDR2 YFSETQ. The CDR3 runs 14 residues. V shed 0 bases and J shed 6 bases, with 11 bases lying between them. CDR3 in DNA: TGCGCCAGCAGCTTGGGCCGTGTGAGCGATACGCAGTATTTT. Amino acids: CASSLGRVSDTQYF.

This chain connects TRBV5-5 to TRBJ2-3, with D perhaps matching TRBD2 (5 bases). V was clipped by 6 bases and J by 4 bases, with 21 bases between them. Germline loops: CDR1 SGHKS, CDR2 YYEKEE (reference sequence). CDR3 length: 16 amino acids. The CDR3 sequence: CASNLVIQRLSDTQYF. The CDR3 DNA is TGTGCCAGCAACCTAGTTATCCAGCGGCTTTCAGATACGCAGTATTTT.

This clonotype was seen many times. The chain combines TRBV4-3 with TRBJ2-1; the D is unclear. The CDR3 contains 14 residues. V lost 4 bases, J lost 9 bases, and 16 bases lay in between. Per the germline V gene, CDR1 is LGHNA and CDR2 is YSLEER. CDR3 sequence: CASSRWAGSREQFF. The DNA for the CDR3 is TGCGCCAGCAGCCGCTGGGCCGGGTCCCGTGAGCAGTTCTTC.

This clonotype was seen at least ten times. This chain connects TRBV29-1 to TRBJ2-5; D uncertain. This CDR3 has 13 residues. V dropped 4 bases and J dropped 5 bases, with 14 bases sitting between them. Germline V gives CDR1 SQVTM, CDR2 ANQGSEA. The CDR3 region has the DNA TGCAGCGTTGCTCGTAGTGGTGCTGAGACCCAGTACTTC. Residues: CSVARSGAETQYF.

This clonotype was recorded a few times. The V call is TRBV2, the J call TRBJ2-4; 9 bases are a match to TRBD1. This CDR3 has 17 amino acids. After removal of 7 bases from V and 0 bases from J, the junction contained 10 bases not matched to a gene. Germline-derived CDR1 and CDR2 are SNHLY and FYNNEI. CDR3 loop: CASTGQGSFLAKNIQYF. The CDR3 DNA follows: TGTGCCAGCACAGGACAGGGGTCGTTCCTAGCCAAAAACATTCAGTACTTC.

The rearrangement uses TRBV4-3 and TRBJ1-5; D ambiguous. The V and J ends lost 5 bases and 3 bases respectively, with 14 bases between them. Germline CDR1 is LGHNA and CDR2 is YSLEER. The CDR3 extends over 15 amino acids. CDR3 sequence (DNA): TGCGCCAGCAGCGCAAGCCGGTTTTTCAATCAGCCCCAGCATTTT. Its translation: CASSASRFFNQPQHF.